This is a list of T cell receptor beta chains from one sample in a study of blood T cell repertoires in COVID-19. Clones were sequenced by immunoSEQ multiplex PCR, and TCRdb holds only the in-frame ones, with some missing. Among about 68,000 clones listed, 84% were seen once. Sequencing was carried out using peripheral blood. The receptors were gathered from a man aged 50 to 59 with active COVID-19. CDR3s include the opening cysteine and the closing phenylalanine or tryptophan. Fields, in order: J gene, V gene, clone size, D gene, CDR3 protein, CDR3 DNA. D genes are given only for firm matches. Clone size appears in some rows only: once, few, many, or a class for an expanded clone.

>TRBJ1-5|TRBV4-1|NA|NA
CASSTQQGIQPQHF
TGCGCCAGCAGCACACAACAGGGTATCCAGCCCCAGCATTTT
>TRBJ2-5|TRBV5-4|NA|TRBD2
CASSFGLAGAQPKETQYF
TGTGCCAGCAGCTTTGGACTAGCGGGGGCCCAGCCGAAAGAGACCCAGTACTTC
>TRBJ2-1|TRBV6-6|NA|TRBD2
CASSPWTSGKPSAPTNEQFF
TGTGCCAGCAGTCCATGGACTAGCGGAAAGCCCAGCGCCCCTACTAATGAGCAGTTCTTC
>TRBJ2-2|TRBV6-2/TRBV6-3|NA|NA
CASSYITDSRGGELFF
TGTGCCAGCAGTTACATTACCGACTCCCGGGGCGGGGAGCTGTTTTTT
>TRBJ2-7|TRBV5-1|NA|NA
CASSSTGVGYEQYF
TGCGCCAGCAGCTCGACGGGGGTGGGCTACGAGCAGTACTTC
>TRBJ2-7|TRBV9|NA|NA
CASSPAAGVEQYF
TGTGCCAGCAGCCCAGCGGCAGGGGTCGAGCAGTACTTC
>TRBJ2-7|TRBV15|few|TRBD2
CATSTSTGTSGSTIYEQYF
TGTGCCACCAGCACATCAACCGGGACTAGCGGGAGTACTATCTACGAGCAGTACTTC
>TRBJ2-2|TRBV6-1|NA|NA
CASSEKQRTGELFF
TGTGCCAGCAGTGAAAAACAGAGAACCGGGGAGCTGTTTTTT
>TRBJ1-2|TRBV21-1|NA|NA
CASSEGQALRVGYTF
TGTGCCAGCAGCGAGGGACAGGCCCTGAGGGTAGGCTACACCTTC
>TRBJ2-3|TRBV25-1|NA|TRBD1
CASSEVGTGRTDTQYF
TGTGCCAGCAGTGAGGTAGGGACAGGCCGCACAGATACGCAGTATTTT
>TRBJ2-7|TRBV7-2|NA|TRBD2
CASSASGLAGGYEQYF
TGTGCCAGCAGCGCCTCGGGACTAGCGGGAGGGTACGAGCAGTACTTC
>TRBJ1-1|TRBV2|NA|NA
CASSVYRTVTEAFF
TGTGCCAGCAGCGTCTACCGGACAGTCACTGAAGCTTTCTTT
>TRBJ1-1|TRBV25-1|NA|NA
CASSKGEIRTEAFF
TGTGCCAGCAGTAAGGGGGAAATCCGGACTGAAGCTTTCTTT
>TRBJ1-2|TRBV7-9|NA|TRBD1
CASSLAGGQANYGYTF
TGTGCCAGCAGCTTAGCCGGCGGACAGGCAAACTATGGCTACACCTTC
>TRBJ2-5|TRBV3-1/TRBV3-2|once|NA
CASSQVREFRQETQYF
TGTGCCAGCAGCCAAGTACGAGAGTTTCGCCAAGAGACCCAGTACTTC
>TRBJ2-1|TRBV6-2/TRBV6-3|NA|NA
CASSYGGVSSYNEQFF
TGTGCCAGCAGTTACGGAGGGGTCAGCTCCTACAATGAGCAGTTCTTC
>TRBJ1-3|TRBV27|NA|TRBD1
CASSLSLDRGPQNTIYF
TGTGCCAGCAGTTTATCTCTGGACAGGGGGCCGCAAAACACCATATATTTT
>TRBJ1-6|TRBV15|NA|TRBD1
CATSRDRDRVSPLHF
TGTGCCACCAGCAGGGACCGGGACAGGGTGTCACCCCTCCACTTT
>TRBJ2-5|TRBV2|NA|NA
CASSVIGGQATQYF
TGTGCCAGCAGTGTCATCGGGGGGCAAGCGACCCAGTACTTC
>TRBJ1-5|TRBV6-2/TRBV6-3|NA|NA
CASSRGGSNQPQHF
TGTGCCAGCAGCCGTGGAGGGAGCAATCAGCCCCAGCATTTT
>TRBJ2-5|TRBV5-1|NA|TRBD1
CASSFGGTGREAQYF
TGCGCCAGCAGCTTTGGCGGGACAGGGCGTGAGGCCCAGTACTTC
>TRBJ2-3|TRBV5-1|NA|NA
CASKWALRSTDTQYF
TGCGCCAGCAAGTGGGCCTTACGTAGCACAGATACGCAGTATTTT
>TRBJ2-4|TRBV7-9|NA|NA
CASSLAGHGENIQYF
TGTGCCAGCAGCTTAGCGGGACACGGAGAAAACATTCAGTACTTC
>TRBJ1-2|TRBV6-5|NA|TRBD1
CASRATGVLWGGYTF
TGTGCCAGCAGGGCTACAGGGGTTTTATGGGGCGGCTACACCTTC